These 25 T cell receptor beta chains share one sample of origin, sequenced in a study of CD8+CD57+ T cells in acquired aplastic anemia. Genomic DNA provided the template from which TCR beta VDJ and CDR3 profiles were obtained. Each CDR3 protein gets one entry after TCRdb re-called the reads with MiXCR. This table holds hundreds of thousands of distinct CDR3 sequences, under 40% found once. Previously, flow cytometry had revealed CD8+CD57+ cell expansion in the patients chosen for sequencing. The sequenced sample consisted of sorted CD4+, CD8+, or CD8+CD57+ T cells (not recorded which) from PBMCs. These TCRs come from a human donor with aplastic anemia.

V gene TRBV9 combines with J gene TRBJ1-3; 7 positions agree with TRBD1. V dropped 5 bases and J dropped 4; count of bases not matched to a gene: 15. The CDR3 totals 17 residues. Germline V lookup: CDR1 SGDLS, CDR2 YYNGEE. CDR3 sequence reads: CASRPELQGTYGNTIYF. CDR3 nucleotides: TGTGCCAGCAGGCCAGAACTACAGGGGACGTACGGAAACACCATATATTTT. The complete variable domain, with remaining parts taken from reference TRBV9 and TRBJ1-3, reads DSGVTQTPKHLITATGQRVTLRCSPRSGDLSVYWYQQSLDQGLQFLIQYYNGEERAKGNILERFSAQQFPDLHSELNLSSLELGDSALYFCASRPELQGTYGNTIYFGEGSWLTVV.

V and J are TRBV20-1 and TRBJ2-1; 8 bases align to TRBD2. Germline loops: CDR1 DFQATT, CDR2 SNEGSKA (reference sequence). The CDR3 contains 14 residues. V gave up 6 bases and J gave up 4 bases; unmatched junction bases: 8. CDR3 sequence reads: CSAQLAVAYNEQFF. In DNA form, the CDR3 reads TGCAGTGCCCAACTAGCGGTAGCATACAATGAGCAGTTCTTC.

This clonotype has just a few counts. The rearrangement links TRBV9 to TRBJ1-1; D is ambiguous. Germline lookup yields CDR1 SGDLS and CDR2 YYNGEE. Trimming stripped 0 bases from V and 0 bases from J, with 3 bases between. The CDR3 consists of 13 residues. The CDR3: CASSVVLNTEAFF. The CDR3 DNA reads as TGTGCCAGCAGCGTAGTTCTGAACACTGAAGCTTTCTTT.

The J gene is TRBJ1-1, the V gene TRBV15; D remains unclear. Trimming removed 3 bases from V and 2 bases from J, with 13 bases in between. CDR1 and CDR2 (germline): LNHNV, YYDKDF (reference sequence). This CDR3 has 15 amino acids. CDR3 residues: CATSSGMAGNTEAFF. CDR3 sequence (DNA): TGTGCCACCAGCAGCGGGATGGCAGGCAACACTGAAGCTTTCTTT. Full variable domain (rest looked up from reference TRBV15 and TRBJ1-1): DAMVIQNPRYQVTQFGKPVTLSCSQTLNHNVMYWYQQKSSQAPKLLFHYYDKDFNNEADTPDNFQSRRPNTSFCFLDIRSPGLGDTAMYLCATSSGMAGNTEAFFGQGTRLTVV.

A word on this clonotype: The junction and the germline gene differ at one end; a read error may be behind it. The rearrangement joins TRBV10-2 to TRBJ2-7; D unresolved. There are 13 residues in the CDR3. The germline gives CDR1 WSHSY, CDR2 SAAADI. The CDR3 DNA follows: TGCGCCAGCAGTCGCTCTTTCAACTACGGGCAGTACTTC. Translation: CASSRSFNYGQYF.

This clonotype occurred many times. This chain links TRBV7-9 with TRBJ1-2; TRBD1 aligns across 7 bases. V shed 5 bases and J 5 bases; nucleotides not matched to a gene: 14. This CDR3 is built from 16 residues. Per germline, CDR1 SEHNR and CDR2 FQNEAQ (reference sequence). DNA of the CDR3: TGTGCCAGCAGCCCCCTCGGGACAGATCCGATATATGGCTACACCTTC. Protein sequence: CASSPLGTDPIYGYTF.

The chain links TRBV10-3 to TRBJ1-2; perhaps TRBD1 as D (6 bases). The CDR3 contains 12 residues. Between the trimmed V and J ends, which lost 6 bases and 3 bases, there was a span of 8 bases. Germline V gene data show CDR1 as ENHRY and CDR2 as SYGVKD. The CDR3 loop is CAIRGADYGYTF. CDR3 bases: TGTGCCATCAGGGGGGCGGACTATGGCTACACCTTC.

The rearrangement uses TRBV20-1 and TRBJ1-1; a possible D gene is TRBD1 (6 bases). Looked up from germline, CDR1 is DFQATT and CDR2 is SNEGSKA (reference sequence). The CDR3 spans 14 residues. V lost 0 bases to trimming and J lost 6 bases, with 14 bases between them. CDR3 residues: CSARDRGRGAEAFF. The CDR3 region has the DNA TGCAGTGCTAGAGATAGGGGGAGGGGGGCTGAAGCTTTCTTT.

This clonotype was detected many times. A read error may be the cause here, since a much bigger clone is one base away. The chain joins TRBV15 to TRBJ1-6; D gene unclear. Germline CDR1 LNHNV, CDR2 YYDKDF (reference sequence). The CDR3 runs to 12 residues. Trimming left V 2 bases short and J 7 bases short, with 3 bases between. In nucleotides, the CDR3 is TGTGCCACCAGCAGATGCAATTCACCCCTCCACTTT. It encodes CATSRCNSPLHF.

This clonotype was observed many times. V and J are TRBV7-2 and TRBJ2-7; D perhaps matches TRBD1 (6 bases). Germline-derived CDR1 and CDR2 are SGHTA and FQGNSA. The CDR3 loop spans 14 amino acids. Trimming pared 5 bases from V and 3 bases from J, leaving 14 bases between. CDR3 coding DNA: TGTGCCAGCAGCCCGCACGGACAGAACTACGAGCAGTACTTC. It translates to CASSPHGQNYEQYF.

This clonotype was recorded at least ten times. The chain recombines TRBV10-3 with TRBJ2-1; D unclear. CDR3 length: 16 amino acids. CDR1 and CDR2 from the germline V gene are ENHRY and SYGVKD. V lost 9 bases to trimming and J lost 0 bases, with 18 bases between them. The CDR3 coding sequence is TGTGCCATATCACCGGGCCTCGAAAACTCCTACAATGAGCAGTTCTTC. It is translated as CAISPGLENSYNEQFF.

The CDR3 is CASSPQPGNTIYF. CDR3 coding DNA: TGTGCCAGCTCACCCCAGCCTGGAAACACCATATATTTT. The chain joins TRBV18 to TRBJ1-3; D is uncertain. Deletions cut 3 bases from V and 2 bases from J, with 5 bases between. The CDR3 is 13 amino acids. Germline V gene lookup returns CDR1 KGHSH and CDR2 LQKENI.

This clonotype was seen only once. The J gene is TRBJ1-6, the V gene TRBV15, with a tentative D call TRBD1 (6 bases). Germline V gene data show CDR1 as LNHNV and CDR2 as YYDKDF (reference sequence). The CDR3 is 16 amino acids. V lost 4 bases to trimming and J lost 8 bases, with 18 bases between them. The DNA of the CDR3 is TGTGCCACCAGCACCATCGAGGGGGGCTTAGATTCACCCCTCCACTTT. Translated: CATSTIEGGLDSPLHF.

The gene calls are TRBV10-3 and TRBJ1-2; 8 bases match TRBD1. This CDR3 has 15 amino acids. CDR1 is ENHRY, CDR2 SYGVKD, per germline. Trimming took 8 bases from V and 4 from J; bases not matched to a gene: 12. CDR3 region: CAISAAGGFGYGYTF. CDR3 sequence (DNA): TGTGCCATCTCTGCGGCAGGGGGCTTCGGCTATGGCTACACCTTC.

The CDR3 DNA sequence: TGCGCCAGCAGCACCGACCTTTTCGAGCAGTACTTC. Protein product: CASSTDLFEQYF. The rearrangement uses TRBV5-1 and TRBJ2-7; D call uncertain. This CDR3 is built from 12 residues. Between the trimmed V and J ends, which lost 4 bases and 6 bases, there was a span of 11 bases. Germline lookup yields CDR1 SGHRS and CDR2 YFSETQ.

V is TRBV18 and J is TRBJ1-2, with no clear D. The germline gives CDR1 KGHSH, CDR2 LQKENI. The CDR3 contains 14 residues. V was cut by 3 bases and J by 7 bases, with 15 bases left in between. The chain's CDR3 is CASSPAGRETGYTF. The CDR3 DNA follows: TGTGCCAGCTCACCGGCAGGACGGGAGACTGGCTACACCTTC.

This clonotype was recorded at least ten times. V is TRBV7-2 and J is TRBJ2-7, with no clear D. The CDR3 extends over 14 amino acids. V was pared by 5 bases and J by 1 base, with 12 bases between. CDR1 and CDR2 (germline): SGHTA, FQGNSA. CDR3: CASSPGRASYEQYF. The CDR3 region has the DNA TGTGCCAGCAGCCCCGGACGGGCGTCCTACGAGCAGTACTTC.

V is TRBV10-3 and J is TRBJ1-5; 7 bases line up with TRBD1. With V trimmed by 9 bases and J by 2 bases, 10 bases remained unmatched. The CDR3 has 15 amino acids. Germline values: CDR1 ENHRY, CDR2 SYGVKD. In nucleotides, the CDR3 is TGTGCCATTACCTCGACAGGGTTGGGCAATCAGCCCCAGCATTTT. Protein product: CAITSTGLGNQPQHF.

As regards this clonotype: This likely comes from a read error, as the CDR3 has no conserved phenylalanine or tryptophan at its end. This sequence joins TRBV29-1 and TRBJ2-7; perhaps TRBD2 as D (5 bases). Germline CDR1 SQVTM, CDR2 ANQGSEA. Trimming removed 4 bases at V and 0 bases at J, with 13 bases between. This CDR3 contains 14 residues. In nucleotides, the CDR3 is TGCAGCGTTGCCAAGCGAGGGCTCTCCTACGAGCAGTACCTC. It yields the protein CSVAKRGLSYEQYL.

This clonotype came up many times. The V and J genes are TRBV29-1 and TRBJ1-2; TRBD1 aligns across 7 bases. The germline V gene encodes CDR1 SQVTM and CDR2 ANQGSEA. After removal of 8 bases from V and 4 bases from J, the junction contained 10 bases not matched to a gene. This CDR3 has 13 amino acids. The CDR3 DNA reads TGCAGCATAATGAGAGGGGGCGTCTATGGCTACACCTTC. It yields the protein CSIMRGGVYGYTF.

This chain links TRBV5-6 with TRBJ1-1; D remains ambiguous. Germline CDR1 reads SGHDT; CDR2 reads YYEEEE. The ends were cut back, 7 bases at V and 4 bases at J, with 14 bases in the middle. The CDR3 extends over 13 amino acids. In DNA, the CDR3 is TGTGCCAGCTTAATAAGGGCCGTCACTGAAGCTTTCTTT. This encodes CASLIRAVTEAFF. Filled out from reference TRBV5-6 and TRBJ1-1, the complete variable domain reads DAGVTQSPTHLIKTRGQQVTLRCSPKSGHDTVSWYQQALGQGPQFIFQYYEEEERQRGNFPDRFSGHQFPNYSSELNVNALLLGDSALYLCASLIRAVTEAFFGQGTRLTVV.

There are a few counts of this clonotype. This chain uses TRBV19 with TRBJ1-2; 8 bases align to TRBD1. Germline V gives CDR1 LNHDA, CDR2 SQIVND (reference sequence). The V gene end was trimmed by 4 bases and the J gene end by 7 bases; junction bases not matched to a gene: 5. The CDR3 is 13 residues long. The CDR3 DNA reads as TGTGCCAGTAGTACATGGACAGGGACTGGCTACACCTTC. Protein product: CASSTWTGTGYTF.

CDR3 DNA: TGTGCCAGTAGTCCTTTCCAGGGAGGAGGCGAGCAGTACTTC. Protein sequence: CASSPFQGGGEQYF. The chain links TRBV19 to TRBJ2-7; weak D call: TRBD2 (6 bases). CDR3 length: 14 amino acids. V was trimmed by 5 bases and J by 6 bases, leaving 17 bases between them. Germline CDR1 reads LNHDA; CDR2 reads SQIVND (reference sequence).

The table lists this clonotype with many counts. The chain is built from TRBV19 and TRBJ2-1; D is ambiguous. The CDR3 has 13 residues. The ends were cut back, 7 bases at V and 8 bases at J, with 15 bases in the middle. Germline loops: CDR1 LNHDA, CDR2 SQIVND (reference sequence). DNA of the CDR3: TGTGCCAGTACCCCGAGGCGAAACGATGAGCAGTTCTTC. Protein sequence: CASTPRRNDEQFF. Based on the CDR3 plus reference TRBV19 and TRBJ2-1, the full variable domain is DGGITQSPKYLFRKEGQNVTLSCEQNLNHDAMYWYRQDPGQGLRLIYYSQIVNDFQKGDIAEGYSVSREKKESFPLTVTSAQKNPTAFYLCASTPRRNDEQFFGPGTRLTVL.

V gene TRBV2 combines with J gene TRBJ2-7, with 7 bases that match TRBD2. Losses at the gene ends were 2 bases for V and 5 bases for J; bases not matched to a gene: 6. Per the germline V gene, CDR1 is SNHLY and CDR2 is FYNNEI. This CDR3 has 14 residues. In DNA, the CDR3 is TGTGCCAGCAGTGAAAGGCAGGGAGGGAACGAGCAGTACTTC. This translates into CASSERQGGNEQYF.